Below, 19 T cell receptor beta chains from the same sample are listed, as sequenced in a study of a mutant IDH1 vaccine in newly diagnosed glioma. The assay was immunoSEQ multiplex PCR, and TCRdb's table has in-frame clones only and misses some. The top ten hold roughly 2% of the sample, which has 82,000 or so clones, 65% to 90% seen once. The time point was: week 23, last vaccination. Vaccinated patients received 300 ug of mutant IDH1 20-mer peptide per dose, with topical imiquimod. No antigen has been identified for these receptors. The sample was PBMCs, taken from a glioma patient whose treatment included an IDH1 peptide vaccine. These TCRs come from a young man with glioma. Some clones in this sample may be carry-over from other donors' samples.

CDR3: CATSRLAGGYEQYF. In DNA, the CDR3 is TGTGCCACCAGCCGACTAGCGGGAGGCTACGAGCAGTACTTC. The rearrangement links TRBV15 to TRBJ2-7; 13 nucleotides match TRBD2. The CDR3 covers 14 residues. Germline trimming cut 5 bases from V and 3 bases from J; bases unmatched to any gene: 1. Germline CDR1 LNHNV, CDR2 YYDKDF (reference sequence).

The chain is built from TRBV28 and TRBJ2-7, with D unresolved. Per germline, CDR1 MDHEN and CDR2 SYDVKM. CDR3 size: 13 residues. V lost 5 bases, J lost 4 bases, and 12 bases lay in between. The CDR3 nucleotides read TGTGCCAGCAGTCCCGGCGGCAGATACGAGCAGTACTTC. Translation: CASSPGGRYEQYF.

The V call is TRBV6-1, the J call TRBJ2-1; unclear D gene. The V end was cut by 2 bases, the J end by 4 bases, with 12 bases between. Germline values: CDR1 MNHNS, CDR2 SASEGT. The CDR3 has 15 residues. In nucleotides, the CDR3 is TGTGCCAGCAGTGAATGGTTGGACCGATACAATGAGCAGTTCTTC. Translated: CASSEWLDRYNEQFF.

The chain links TRBV18 to TRBJ1-2, with D unresolved. Germline CDR1 and CDR2: KGHSH and LQKENI. The germline V and J ends were trimmed by 1 base and 4 bases, with 13 bases remaining between them. The CDR3 length is 15 residues. The DNA for the CDR3 is TGTGCCAGCTCACCACAGTGGATAGATTCCTATGGCTACACCTTC. Its protein is CASSPQWIDSYGYTF.

V gene TRBV6-6 combines with J gene TRBJ1-4; maybe TRBD1 (5 bases). The ends were cut back, 6 bases at V and 6 bases at J, with 17 bases in the middle. Germline CDR1 MNHNY, CDR2 SVGAGI (reference sequence). This CDR3 comprises 15 residues. CDR3 sequence reads: CASRPASGWDEKLFF. DNA of the CDR3: TGTGCCAGCAGACCGGCGTCAGGGTGGGATGAAAAACTGTTTTTT.

The chain employs TRBV9 and TRBJ2-5; no reliable D call. Germline V gene lookup returns CDR1 SGDLS and CDR2 YYNGEE. V lost 4 bases and J 5 bases, leaving 15 bases between the germline ends. The CDR3 is 14 amino acids. In DNA, the CDR3 is TGTGCCAGCAGCTCCCATTCCCTGGGGGAGACCCAGTACTTC. Its translation: CASSSHSLGETQYF.

This clone has a handful of counts. This sequence joins TRBV11-2 and TRBJ2-7, with 12 bases lining up with TRBD2. Germline loops: CDR1 SGHAT, CDR2 FQNNGV. The CDR3 loop spans 16 amino acids. V lost 5 bases and J lost 3; bases outside the gene matches: 8. CDR3 sequence reads: CASSALTSGRIYEQYF. The CDR3 DNA reads TGTGCCAGCAGCGCTCTTACTAGCGGGAGGATCTACGAGCAGTACTTC.

The rearrangement links TRBV5-3 to TRBJ2-7; D remains ambiguous. TRBV5-3 is identified as an open reading frame with a role that is uncertain. V lost 4 bases and J lost 3, with 11 bases in between. This CDR3 spans 13 amino acids. The CDR3 DNA is TGTGCCAGAAGCCGACCCCCGAACTACGAGCAGTACTTC. Amino acids: CARSRPPNYEQYF.

This sequence joins TRBV30 and TRBJ1-1; D perhaps matches TRBD1 (6 bases). The V gene's germline CDR1 is GTSNPN and CDR2 SVGIG (reference sequence). V was clipped by 3 bases and J by 4 bases, with 15 bases between them. This CDR3 has 14 residues. The CDR3 sequence is CAWSTDSLGTEAFF. The CDR3 DNA is TGTGCCTGGAGCACGGACAGCCTAGGCACTGAAGCTTTCTTT.

V gene TRBV7-8 combines with J gene TRBJ2-7, with D tentatively TRBD2 (6 bases). The V end was cut by 1 base, the J end by 3 bases, with 10 bases between. Germline V lookup: CDR1 SGHVS, CDR2 FQNEAQ. The CDR3 has 14 amino acids. The CDR3 sequence: CASSLGVGGYEQYF. The CDR3 DNA is TGTGCCAGCAGCTTAGGGGTGGGAGGCTACGAGCAGTACTTC.

The gene calls are TRBV7-6 and TRBJ1-3; D ambiguous. The CDR3 is made up of 16 amino acids. V was pared by 3 bases and J by 0 bases, with 12 bases between. Germline CDR1 and CDR2: SGHVS and FNYEAQ. The CDR3 sequence: CASSLGGLYSGNTIYF. Here the CDR3 DNA reads TGTGCCAGCAGCTTGGGCGGACTTTACTCTGGAAACACCATATATTTT.

This clone was detected a few times. The genes are TRBV18 and TRBJ1-1; no clear D gene. The CDR3 has 16 amino acids. Trimming shortened V by 2 bases and J by 4 bases, and 17 bases separated the two germline ends. CDR1 is KGHSH, CDR2 LQKENI, per germline. The CDR3 region has the DNA TGTGCCAGCTCACCAAACCCTGTGGGGTCGGGCACTGAAGCTTTCTTT. This codes for CASSPNPVGSGTEAFF.

The chain couples TRBV2 to TRBJ1-2; no reliable D call. Germline values: CDR1 SNHLY, CDR2 FYNNEI. This CDR3 region has 13 residues. V was clipped by 0 bases and J by 4 bases, with 6 bases between them. This CDR3 is CASSEAGSYGYTF. CDR3 DNA sequence: TGTGCCAGCAGTGAAGCGGGCAGCTATGGCTACACCTTC.

The genes are TRBV5-1 and TRBJ2-5, with TRBD1 identical over 8 bases. V shed 1 base and J 5 bases; nucleotides not matched to a gene: 4. CDR3 length equals 14 residues. Germline CDR1 is SGHRS and CDR2 is YFSETQ. DNA of the CDR3: TGCGCCAGCAGCTTGACAGGGGGTACGGAGACCCAGTACTTC. It is translated as CASSLTGGTETQYF.

V usage is TRBV7-6 and J usage is TRBJ2-5; 7 positions agree with TRBD1. The CDR3 has 15 residues. Germline assignment: CDR1 SGHVS and CDR2 FNYEAQ. V was pared by 4 bases and J by 5 bases, with 10 bases of the junction left unmatched. The CDR3 sequence is CASSWVGGLGETQYF. The CDR3 nucleotides are TGTGCCAGCAGCTGGGTAGGGGGCTTGGGTGAGACCCAGTACTTC.

This chain links TRBV29-1 with TRBJ1-1; unclear D gene. The germline gives CDR1 SQVTM, CDR2 ANQGSEA. The CDR3 extends over 12 amino acids. Trimming removed 6 bases at V and 0 bases at J, with 8 bases between. The CDR3 protein is CSVHTVNTEAFF. The CDR3 DNA reads TGCAGCGTGCACACAGTGAACACTGAAGCTTTCTTT.

The chain employs TRBV5-1 and TRBJ2-3; 7 nucleotides match TRBD2. The length of the CDR3 is 13 residues. Trimming removed 6 bases from V and 1 base from J; junction bases left unmatched: 2. Germline CDR1 reads SGHRS; CDR2 reads YFSETQ. The CDR3: CASKREGTDTQYF. The CDR3 nucleotides read TGCGCCAGCAAACGGGAGGGCACAGATACGCAGTATTTT.

This sequence joins TRBV27 and TRBJ1-2, with D uncertain. V lost 8 bases and J 6 bases, leaving 10 bases between the germline ends. Per the germline V gene, CDR1 is MNHEY and CDR2 is SMNVEV (reference sequence). The CDR3 spans 11 residues. The CDR3 region is CASASSNGYTF. The CDR3, as DNA: TGTGCCAGCGCATCTAGTAATGGCTACACCTTC.

V gene TRBV23-1 combines with J gene TRBJ2-1; D possibly matches TRBD1 or TRBD2 (5 bases each). TRBV23-1 carries the ORF label, with uncertain function. The CDR3 runs to 23 residues. The V gene lost 0 bases and the J gene lost 0 bases, with 30 bases spanning the gap. Here the CDR3 reads CASSQSFRIGDGCLHSSYNEQFF. As DNA, the CDR3 is TGCGCCAGCAGTCAATCATTTAGGATAGGGGACGGGTGCCTTCACAGCTCCTACAATGAGCAGTTCTTC.